This T cell receptor beta chain is from a study of blood T cell repertoires in COVID-19. Background on the study: There were acute and convalescent COVID-19 samples, and they came from the United States, Italy and Spain.

As processed by the authors: Amplification of reference gene primers provided the estimated nucleated cell counts. The assay was immunoSEQ multiplex PCR, and TCRdb's table has in-frame clones only and misses some. The V and J calls and clone size come from that table; D and trimming were worked out from the DNA. The sample has under 200,000 clones, roughly 84% seen once. This CDR3 spans 14 amino acids. Germline V CDR1 and CDR2: SEHNR, FQNEAQ (reference sequence). Trimming cost V 1 base and J 7 bases, with 11 bases left between them. The sample comprised peripheral blood. The clonotype comes from a man between 45 and 60 years old with active or convalescent COVID-19. This chain uses TRBV7-9 with TRBJ2-1; D gene ambiguous. The CDR3 protein is CASSLVSTNNEQFF. In DNA, the CDR3 is TGTGCCAGCAGCTTAGTTAGTACTAATAATGAGCAGTTCTTC.